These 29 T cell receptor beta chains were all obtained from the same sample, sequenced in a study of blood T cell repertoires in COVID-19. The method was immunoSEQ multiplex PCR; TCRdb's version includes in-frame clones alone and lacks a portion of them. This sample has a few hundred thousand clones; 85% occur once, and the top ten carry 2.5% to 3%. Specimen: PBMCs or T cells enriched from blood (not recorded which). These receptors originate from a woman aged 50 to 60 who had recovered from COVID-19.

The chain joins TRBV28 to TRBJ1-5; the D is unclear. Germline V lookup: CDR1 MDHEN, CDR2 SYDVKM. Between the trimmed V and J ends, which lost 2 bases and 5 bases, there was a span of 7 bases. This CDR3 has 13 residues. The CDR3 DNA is TGTGCCAGCAGTTTAGGGAGGGATCAGCCCCAGCATTTT. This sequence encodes CASSLGRDQPQHF.

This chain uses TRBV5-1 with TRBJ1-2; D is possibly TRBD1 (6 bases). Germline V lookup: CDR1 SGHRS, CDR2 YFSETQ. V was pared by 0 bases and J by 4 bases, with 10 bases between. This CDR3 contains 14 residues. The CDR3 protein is CASSLGQEVYGYTF. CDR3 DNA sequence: TGCGCCAGCAGCTTGGGACAGGAAGTCTATGGCTACACCTTC.

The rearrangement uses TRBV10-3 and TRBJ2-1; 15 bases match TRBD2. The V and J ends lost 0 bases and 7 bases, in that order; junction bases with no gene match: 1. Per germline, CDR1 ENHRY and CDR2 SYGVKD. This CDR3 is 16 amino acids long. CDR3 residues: CAISESGTSGRNEQFF. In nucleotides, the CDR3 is TGTGCCATCAGTGAGTCGGGGACTAGCGGGAGGAATGAGCAGTTCTTC.

In DNA form, the CDR3 reads TGTGCCAGCAGCCACATGGGACAGGGGGTAATAGGCTACACCTTC. This codes for CASSHMGQGVIGYTF. The rearrangement links TRBV5-6 to TRBJ1-2; 11 bases agree with TRBD1. Per the germline V gene, CDR1 is SGHDT and CDR2 is YYEEEE. J lost 8 bases, V lost 4 bases, and 10 bases had no gene match. The CDR3 length is 15 residues.

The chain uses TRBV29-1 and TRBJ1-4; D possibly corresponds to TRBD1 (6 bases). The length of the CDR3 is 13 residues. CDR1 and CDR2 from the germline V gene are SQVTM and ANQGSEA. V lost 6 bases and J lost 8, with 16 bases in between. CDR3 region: CSVATGPREKLFF. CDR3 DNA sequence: TGCAGCGTCGCAACAGGGCCTAGGGAAAAACTGTTTTTT.

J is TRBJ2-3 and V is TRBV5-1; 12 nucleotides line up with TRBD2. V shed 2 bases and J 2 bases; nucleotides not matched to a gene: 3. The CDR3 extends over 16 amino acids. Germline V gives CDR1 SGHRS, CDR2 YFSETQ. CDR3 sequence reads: CASSLGLAGYTDTQYF. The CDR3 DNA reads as TGCGCCAGCAGCTTAGGACTAGCGGGATACACAGATACGCAGTATTTT.

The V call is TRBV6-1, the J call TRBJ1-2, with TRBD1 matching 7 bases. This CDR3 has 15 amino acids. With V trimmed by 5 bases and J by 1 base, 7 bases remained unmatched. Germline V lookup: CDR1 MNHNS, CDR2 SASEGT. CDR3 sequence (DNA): TGTGCCAGCAGTCAAACAGGGGTAGTTAACTATGGCTACACCTTC. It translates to CASSQTGVVNYGYTF.

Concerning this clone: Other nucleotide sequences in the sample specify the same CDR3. The CDR3 sequence is CASSLARGDYGYTF. In DNA form, the CDR3 reads TGTGCCAGCAGCTTGGCACGGGGGGACTATGGCTACACCTTC. V usage is TRBV7-2 and J usage is TRBJ1-2; a weak D match, TRBD1 (5 bases). Germline V gives CDR1 SGHTA, CDR2 FQGNSA. V lost 3 bases and J lost 3, with 11 bases in between. The CDR3 runs to 14 residues.

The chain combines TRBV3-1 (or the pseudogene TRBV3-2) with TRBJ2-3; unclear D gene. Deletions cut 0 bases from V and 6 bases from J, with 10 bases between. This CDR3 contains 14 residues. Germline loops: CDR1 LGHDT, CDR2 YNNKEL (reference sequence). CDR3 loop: CASSQDFTADTQYF. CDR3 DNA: TGTGCCAGCAGCCAAGACTTTACTGCGGATACGCAGTATTTT.

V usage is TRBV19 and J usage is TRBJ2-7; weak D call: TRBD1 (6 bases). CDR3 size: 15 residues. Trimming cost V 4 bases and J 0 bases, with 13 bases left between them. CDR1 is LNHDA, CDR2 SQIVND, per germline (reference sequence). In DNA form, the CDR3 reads TGTGCCAGTAGTACCGACAGGACGAGCTCCTACGAGCAGTACTTC. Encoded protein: CASSTDRTSSYEQYF.

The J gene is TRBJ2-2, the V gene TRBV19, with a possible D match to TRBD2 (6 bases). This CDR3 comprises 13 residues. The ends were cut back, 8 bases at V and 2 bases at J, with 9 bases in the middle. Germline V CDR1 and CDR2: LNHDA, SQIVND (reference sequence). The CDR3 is CASSTRNTGELFF. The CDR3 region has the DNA TGTGCCAGTTCGACTAGAAACACCGGGGAGCTGTTTTTT.

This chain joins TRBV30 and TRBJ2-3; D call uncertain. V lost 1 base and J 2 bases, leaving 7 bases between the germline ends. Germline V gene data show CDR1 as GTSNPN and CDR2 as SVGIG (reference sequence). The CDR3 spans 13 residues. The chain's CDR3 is CAWSDVSTDTQYF. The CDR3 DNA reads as TGTGCCTGGAGTGATGTCTCCACAGATACGCAGTATTTT.

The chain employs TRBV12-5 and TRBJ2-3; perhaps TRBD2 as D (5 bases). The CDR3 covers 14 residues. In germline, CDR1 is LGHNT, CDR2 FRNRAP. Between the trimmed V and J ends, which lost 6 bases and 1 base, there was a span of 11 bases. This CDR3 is CASGGSGGTDTQYF. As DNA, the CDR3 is TGTGCTAGTGGAGGTTCCGGGGGCACAGATACGCAGTATTTT.

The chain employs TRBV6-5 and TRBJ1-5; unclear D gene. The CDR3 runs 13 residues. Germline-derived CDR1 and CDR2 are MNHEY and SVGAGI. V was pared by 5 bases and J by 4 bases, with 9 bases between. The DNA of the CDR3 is TGTGCCAGCAGTAATTCAGCGAATCAGCCCCAGCATTTT. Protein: CASSNSANQPQHF.

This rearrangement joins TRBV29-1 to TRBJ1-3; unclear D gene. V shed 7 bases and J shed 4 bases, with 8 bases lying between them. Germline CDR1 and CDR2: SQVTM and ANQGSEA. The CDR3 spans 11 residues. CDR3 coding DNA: TGCAGCGGCGACTCGGGAAACACCATATATTTT. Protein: CSGDSGNTIYF.

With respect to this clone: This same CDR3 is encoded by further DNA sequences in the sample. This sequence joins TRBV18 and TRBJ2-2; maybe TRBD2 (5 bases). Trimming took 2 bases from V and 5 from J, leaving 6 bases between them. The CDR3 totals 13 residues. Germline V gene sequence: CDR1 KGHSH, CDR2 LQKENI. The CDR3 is CASSPRGTGELFF. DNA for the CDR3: TGTGCCAGCTCACCAAGAGGGACCGGGGAGCTGTTTTTT.

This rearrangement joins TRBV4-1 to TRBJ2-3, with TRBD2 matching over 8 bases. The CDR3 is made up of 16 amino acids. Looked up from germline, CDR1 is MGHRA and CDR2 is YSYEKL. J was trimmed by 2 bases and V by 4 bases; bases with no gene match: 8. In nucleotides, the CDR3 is TGCGCCAGCAGCCCCTCCCGGGGGGGCTACACAGATACGCAGTATTTT. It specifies CASSPSRGGYTDTQYF.

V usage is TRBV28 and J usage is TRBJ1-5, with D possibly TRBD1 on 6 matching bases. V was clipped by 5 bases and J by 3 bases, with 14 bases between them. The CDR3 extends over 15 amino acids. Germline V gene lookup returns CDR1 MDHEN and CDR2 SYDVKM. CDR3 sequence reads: CASSPSRGDNQPQHF. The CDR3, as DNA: TGTGCCAGCAGTCCGAGCAGGGGAGACAATCAGCCCCAGCATTTT.

The CDR3 region is CASSRWTSGRAGTDTQYF. The CDR3 nucleotides read TGTGCCAGTAGTCGATGGACTAGCGGGAGGGCCGGCACAGATACGCAGTATTTT. This sequence joins TRBV19 and TRBJ2-3; 15 bases fit TRBD2. V dropped 5 bases and J dropped 1; count of bases not matched to a gene: 7. Germline CDR1 LNHDA, CDR2 SQIVND (reference sequence). This CDR3 comprises 18 residues.

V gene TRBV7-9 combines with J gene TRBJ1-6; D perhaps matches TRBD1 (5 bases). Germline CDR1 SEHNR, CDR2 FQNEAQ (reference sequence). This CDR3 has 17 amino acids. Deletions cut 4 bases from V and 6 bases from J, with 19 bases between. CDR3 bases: TGTGCCAGCAGCTCTCCCGGGGGGATGAGGGTTAATTCACCCCTCCACTTT. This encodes CASSSPGGMRVNSPLHF.

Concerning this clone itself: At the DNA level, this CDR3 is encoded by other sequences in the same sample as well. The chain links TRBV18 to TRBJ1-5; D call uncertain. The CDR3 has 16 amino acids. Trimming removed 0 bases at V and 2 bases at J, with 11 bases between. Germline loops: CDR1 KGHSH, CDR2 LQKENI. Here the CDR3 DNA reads TGTGCCAGCTCACCACCGGGAGGAGACGGCAATCAGCCCCAGCATTTT. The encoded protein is CASSPPGGDGNQPQHF.

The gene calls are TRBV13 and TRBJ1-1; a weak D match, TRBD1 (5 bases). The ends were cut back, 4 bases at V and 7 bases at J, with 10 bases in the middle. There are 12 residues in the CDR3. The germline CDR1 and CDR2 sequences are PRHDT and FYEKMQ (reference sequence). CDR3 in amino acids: CASSSRQHEAFF. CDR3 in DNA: TGTGCCAGCAGCTCTCGACAGCATGAAGCTTTCTTT.

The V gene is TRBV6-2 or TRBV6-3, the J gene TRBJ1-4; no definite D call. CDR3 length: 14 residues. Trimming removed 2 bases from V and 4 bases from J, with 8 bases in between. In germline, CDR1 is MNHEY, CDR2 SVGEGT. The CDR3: CASSYVTVNEKLFF. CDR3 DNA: TGTGCCAGCAGTTACGTAACAGTTAATGAAAAACTGTTTTTT.

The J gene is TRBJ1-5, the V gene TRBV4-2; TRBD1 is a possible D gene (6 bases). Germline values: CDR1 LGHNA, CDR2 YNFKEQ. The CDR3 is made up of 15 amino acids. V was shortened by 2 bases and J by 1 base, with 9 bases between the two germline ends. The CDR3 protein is CASSQNRASNQPQHF. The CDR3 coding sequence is TGTGCCAGCAGCCAAAACAGGGCAAGCAATCAGCCCCAGCATTTT.

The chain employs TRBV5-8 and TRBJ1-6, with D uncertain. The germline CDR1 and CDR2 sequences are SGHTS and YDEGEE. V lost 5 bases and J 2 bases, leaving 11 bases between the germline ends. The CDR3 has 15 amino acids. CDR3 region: CASRSGQTYNSPLHF. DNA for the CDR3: TGTGCCAGCAGGAGCGGCCAGACCTATAATTCACCCCTCCACTTT.

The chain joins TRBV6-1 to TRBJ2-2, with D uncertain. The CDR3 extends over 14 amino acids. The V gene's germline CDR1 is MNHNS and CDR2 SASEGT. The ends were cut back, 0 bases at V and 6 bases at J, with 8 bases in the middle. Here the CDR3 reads CASSEAPVAGELFF. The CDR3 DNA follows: TGTGCCAGCAGTGAAGCGCCGGTAGCCGGGGAGCTGTTTTTT.

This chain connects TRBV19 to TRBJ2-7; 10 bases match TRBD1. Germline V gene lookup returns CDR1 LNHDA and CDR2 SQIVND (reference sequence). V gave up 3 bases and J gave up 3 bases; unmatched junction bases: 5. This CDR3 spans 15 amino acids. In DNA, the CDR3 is TGTGCCAGTAGTATGGGGACAGGGGCCATCTACGAGCAGTACTTC. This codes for CASSMGTGAIYEQYF.

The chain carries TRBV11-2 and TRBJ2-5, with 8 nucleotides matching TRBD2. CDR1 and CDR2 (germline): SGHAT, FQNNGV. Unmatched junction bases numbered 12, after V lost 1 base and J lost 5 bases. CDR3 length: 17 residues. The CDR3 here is CASSLVVAGFARETQYF. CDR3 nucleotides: TGTGCCAGCAGCTTAGTGGTAGCGGGGTTTGCCCGGGAGACCCAGTACTTC.

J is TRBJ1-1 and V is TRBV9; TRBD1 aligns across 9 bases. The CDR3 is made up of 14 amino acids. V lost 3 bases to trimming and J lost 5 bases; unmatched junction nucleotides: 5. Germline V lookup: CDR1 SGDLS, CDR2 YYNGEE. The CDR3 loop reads CASSAGTGRTEAFF. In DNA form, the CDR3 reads TGTGCCAGCAGCGCGGGGACAGGGCGGACTGAAGCTTTCTTT.